This T cell receptor (beta chain) comes out of a study of chemoradiotherapy in HPV16-positive cancers. This clone has only one observation. Its antigen is still unknown. General observations from the study: Only a couple of HPV16-positive patients supplied the functional HPV-specificity definition. During treatment, candidate HPV-specific clones and E7-related motifs expanded in tumor.

The assay was immunoSEQ multiplex PCR, and TCRdb's table has in-frame clones only and misses some. Here the sample spans about 3,500 clones, about 90% being singletons. Trimming pared 6 bases from V and 1 base from J, leaving 12 bases between. This CDR3 has 14 amino acids. Germline V gene lookup returns CDR1 MNHNS and CDR2 SASEGT. This chain links TRBV6-1 with TRBJ1-1; no definite D call. Sequencing was performed on tumor tissue, taken from a patient who underwent chemoradiotherapy. This sequence was found in a human donor with HPV-associated anogenital cancer. For the CDR3, the DNA is TGTGCCAGCAGACTAATTCGGGCGAACACTGAAGCTTTCTTT. Its protein is CASRLIRANTEAFF.